Listed below are T cell receptor beta chains from one sample, sequenced in a study of identical twins. MiXCR, run by TCRdb on the 5' RACE reads, gives a single entry per CDR3 protein. There are under 900,000 distinct CDR3 sequences in the sample; 15% to 20% occur only once, and around 13% lies in the top ten. The same data also contributed to another study, on T cells expressing NK-cell markers.

Sequenced input: PBMCs. The receptor source for this set is a woman under 30 in good health. Each CDR3 is given with its conserved first and last residue. A D gene is named only where the DNA matches it firmly. Size tells how often a clone was seen (once, few, many) or the class of an expanded clone, and some rows leave it out.

.	TRBJ1-2	14	.	TRBV12-3/TRBV12-4	TGTGCCAGCAGTTTCAATGCAGTTCGGGATGGCTACACCTTC	CASSFNAVRDGYTF
.	TRBJ2-2	16	.	TRBV27	TGTGCCAGCACAATCTTGGGGGCCCCCCGGACCGGGGAGCTGTTTTTT	CASTILGAPRTGELFF
.	TRBJ2-3	15	.	TRBV7-9	TGTGCCAGCAGCTCCCGTTCGATAGGGGCAGATACGCAGTATTTT	CASSSRSIGADTQYF
few	TRBJ2-3	13	.	TRBV12-3/TRBV12-4	TGTGCCAGCAGCCCAGCTAGCCCAGATACGCAGTATTTT	CASSPASPDTQYF
.	TRBJ2-7	14	.	TRBV14	TGTGCCAGCAGCCAAGGTGGAGGGTCCCACGAGCAGTACTTC	CASSQGGGSHEQYF
few	TRBJ2-7	11	.	TRBV10-3	TGTGCCATCCAGGGCTCCTACGAGCAGTACTTC	CAIQGSYEQYF
few	TRBJ2-2	16	TRBD1	TRBV12-5	TGTGCTAGTGGTGCCTCCGGGACAGTGTACACCGGGGAGCTGTTTTTT	CASGASGTVYTGELFF
few	TRBJ2-1	13	.	TRBV20-1	TGCAGTGCTAGAGACCTACTGGGCGGTGAGCAGTTCTTC	CSARDLLGGEQFF
.	TRBJ2-1	21	TRBD2	TRBV6-1	TGTGCCAGCAGTGCGAAATCGACAGGGTTGAGGGGACTAGCACCTTACAATGAGCAGTTCTTC	CASSAKSTGLRGLAPYNEQFF
.	TRBJ2-7	16	TRBD2	TRBV20-1	TGCAGTGCTAGAGATCACCTAGCGGGGTTAGGATACGAGCAGTACTTC	CSARDHLAGLGYEQYF
many	TRBJ2-1	18	TRBD2	TRBV4-3	TGCGCCAGCAGCCAAGGTCCAGGGACTAGCGGGAGAGGCCATGAGCAGTTCTTC	CASSQGPGTSGRGHEQFF
.	TRBJ2-1	14	.	TRBV5-1	TGCGCCAGCAGCACGGGCGGAGTCTACAATGAGCAGTTCTTC	CASSTGGVYNEQFF
.	TRBJ2-3	14	.	TRBV5-1	TGCGCCAGCAGCTTTGCGGGGACCACAGATACGCAGTATTTT	CASSFAGTTDTQYF
.	TRBJ1-1	14	.	TRBV3-1	TGTGCCAGCAACCAGCATGGAGGTAACACTGAAGCTTTCTTT	CASNQHGGNTEAFF
few	TRBJ2-7	14	TRBD2	TRBV20-1	TGCAGTGCTTCGGGACTAGCGGGAGAAGGCGAGCAGTACTTC	CSASGLAGEGEQYF
.	TRBJ2-1	16	TRBD2	TRBV6-2/TRBV6-3	TGTGCCAGCAGTCTAGCGGGAGGCGGTATCTACAATGAGCAGTTCTTC	CASSLAGGGIYNEQFF
.	TRBJ2-5	18	TRBD2	TRBV12-3/TRBV12-4	TGTGCCAGCAGTTTCCCCCCAGCGGGAGGCCACACACTTGAGACCCAGTACTTC	CASSFPPAGGHTLETQYF
few	TRBJ1-6	16	.	TRBV20-1	TGCAGTGCTCTTTCCTCAGGGGCGGGCTATAATTCACCCCTCCACTTT	CSALSSGAGYNSPLHF